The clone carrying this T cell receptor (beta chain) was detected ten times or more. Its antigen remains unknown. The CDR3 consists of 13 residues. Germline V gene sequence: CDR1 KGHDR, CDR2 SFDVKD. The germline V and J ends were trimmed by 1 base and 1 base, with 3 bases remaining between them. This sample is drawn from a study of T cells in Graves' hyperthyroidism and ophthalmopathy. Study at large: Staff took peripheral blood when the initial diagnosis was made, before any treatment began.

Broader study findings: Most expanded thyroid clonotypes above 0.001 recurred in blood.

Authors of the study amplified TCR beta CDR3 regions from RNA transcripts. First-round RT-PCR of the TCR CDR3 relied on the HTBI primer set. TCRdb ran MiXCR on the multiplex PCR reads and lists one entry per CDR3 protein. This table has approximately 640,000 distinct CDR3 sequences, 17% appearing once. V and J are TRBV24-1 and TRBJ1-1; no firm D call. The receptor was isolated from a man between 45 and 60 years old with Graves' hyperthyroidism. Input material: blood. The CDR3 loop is CATSDFWNTEAFF. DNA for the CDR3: TGTGCCACCAGTGATTTCTGGAACACTGAAGCTTTCTTT.